The entry below gives a single TCR beta chain sequence along with its context. Its antigen is unknown. Sequenced material consisted of expressed TCRB transcripts (all of the isolated RNA was reverse transcribed). Measured with immunoSEQ multiplex PCR; TCRdb has only the in-frame clones, and not every one. The sample records 850,000 to 900,000 clones, roughly 15% being singletons. V gave up 4 bases and J gave up 0 bases, with 19 bases separating them. CDR3 length equals 17 residues. Germline lookup yields CDR1 SGDLS and CDR2 YYNGEE. The data belong to a study of beta chain features in type 1 diabetes. The single heparinised draw taken from each donor contained approximately 100 mL of blood on average. Researchers reported sorting CD4+ naive, central memory, regulatory and stem cell-like memory cells via CD45RO/CCR7/CD25/CD127/CD95/CD27. Overall study findings and caveats: Naive, central memory and regulatory TCRB repertoires appeared more similar among patients than healthy donors.

The TCR was taken from a woman between 18 and 30 years old in good health. The sample taken for sequencing was naive CD4+ T cells from blood. The chain recombines TRBV9 with TRBJ2-5, with D maybe TRBD1 (6 bases). This CDR3 is CASSKDEGTLYQETQYF. DNA of the CDR3: TGTGCCAGCAGCAAAGATGAAGGGACATTGTACCAAGAGACCCAGTACTTC.